The rows below give T cell receptor beta chains drawn from one sample of a study of T cell repertoires in cytomegalovirus infection. TCRdb analysed the reads with MiXCR anew, one entry per CDR3 protein. The sample includes 300,000 to 400,000 distinct CDR3 sequences, around 9.5% of them seen just once. The sample taken for sequencing was PBMCs. These receptors all come from a human donor in good health (CMV status not recorded). Some clones in this sample may be carry-over from other donors' samples. Both conserved end residues are part of each CDR3. Each record gives: V gene, clone size, J gene, D gene, CDR3 protein, CDR3 DNA. The D gene is left open where the match is weak. Some rows have no size entry. The others give once, few or many, or a class for an expanded clone.

TRBV7-6,.,TRBJ2-3,TRBD2,CASSLGLREGRRDTQYF,TGTGCCAGCAGCTTAGGGTTGCGGGAGGGCCGGAGAGATACGCAGTATTTT
TRBV4-1,few,TRBJ1-5,.,CASSQVWQKNQPQHF,TGCGCCAGCAGCCAAGTGTGGCAGAAAAATCAGCCCCAGCATTTT
TRBV20-1,many,TRBJ2-7,.,CSARDGGRLYEQYF,TGCAGTGCCAGAGACGGGGGCAGGCTCTACGAGCAGTACTTC
TRBV30,.,TRBJ1-2,.,CAWSSQGLGYTF,TGTGCCTGGAGTTCACAGGGACTCGGCTACACCTTC
TRBV29-1,few,TRBJ2-5,.,CSILPFVGQETQYF,TGCAGCATCCTCCCTTTTGTAGGGCAAGAGACCCAGTACTTC
TRBV7-2,few,TRBJ1-2,TRBD1,CASSLGTGLAYGYTF,TGTGCCAGCAGCTTAGGGACAGGGTTGGCCTATGGCTACACCTTC
TRBV29-1,.,TRBJ2-7,.,CSVEDSGYEQYF,TGCAGCGTTGAGGACTCTGGCTACGAGCAGTACTTC
TRBV28,few,TRBJ1-2,.,CASSLNANYGYTF,TGTGCCAGCAGTTTAAACGCCAACTATGGCTACACCTTC
TRBV2,few,TRBJ1-5,.,CASSLRADSNQPQHF,TGTGCCAGCAGTTTGAGGGCCGATAGCAATCAGCCCCAGCATTTT
TRBV5-4,few,TRBJ1-2,.,CASSLVGVSVGGYTF,TGTGCCAGCAGCTTGGTTGGGGTATCGGTTGGAGGCTACACCTTC
TRBV7-2,.,TRBJ1-1,.,CASSLHRQDYTEAFF,TGTGCCAGCAGCCTCCACCGACAGGACTACACTGAAGCTTTCTTT
TRBV7-2,many,TRBJ2-5,TRBD2,CASSLMTSGTETQYF,TGTGCCAGCAGCTTAATGACTAGCGGGACGGAGACCCAGTACTTC
TRBV12-3/TRBV12-4,few,TRBJ2-1,TRBD1,CSGARGHNEQFF,TGTTCCGGGGCGAGGGGGCACAATGAGCAGTTCTTC
TRBV7-9,many,TRBJ2-7,TRBD2,CASRGAGETSEQYF,TGTGCCAGCAGGGGAGCGGGAGAGACCTCCGAGCAGTACTTC
TRBV2,many,TRBJ2-5,.,CASRDTGGAGGETQYF,TGTGCCAGCAGGGATACAGGGGGCGCGGGGGGAGAGACCCAGTACTTC
TRBV7-4,.,TRBJ2-7,TRBD1,CASSAHGTGTSYEQYF,TGTGCCAGCAGCGCACACGGGACAGGGACATCCTACGAGCAGTACTTC
TRBV4-3,few,TRBJ2-5,.,CASSPGGGAQKTQYF,TGCGCCAGCAGCCCTGGTGGGGGGGCCCAAAAGACCCAGTACTTC
TRBV5-3,.,TRBJ2-1,.,CASSLGLVRAYNEQFF,TGTGCCAGCAGCTTGGGGTTAGTCAGAGCTTACAATGAGCAGTTCTTC
TRBV7-9,few,TRBJ1-5,.,CASSLGGKPQHF,TGTGCCAGCAGCTTAGGCGGGAAACCCCAGCATTTT
TRBV12-3/TRBV12-4,.,TRBJ2-2,TRBD2,CASSLGLAGVNTGELFF,TGTGCCAGCAGCCTCGGACTAGCGGGGGTCAACACCGGGGAGCTGTTTTTT
TRBV12-3/TRBV12-4,few,TRBJ1-1,TRBD1,CASSQGQGRYTEAFF,TGTGCCAGCAGTCAAGGACAGGGGAGATATACTGAAGCTTTCTTT
TRBV6-2/TRBV6-3,few,TRBJ2-1,TRBD2,CACRLAGTNEQFF,TGTGCCTGTAGACTAGCGGGAACCAATGAGCAGTTCTTC
TRBV12-3/TRBV12-4,many,TRBJ2-2,TRBD2,CASSFLSGTSTGELFF,TGTGCCAGCAGTTTCCTATCCGGGACTAGCACCGGGGAGCTGTTTTTT
TRBV11-1,few,TRBJ2-7,TRBD1,CASSLGQGEWYEQYF,TGTGCCAGCAGCCTGGGACAGGGCGAATGGTACGAGCAGTACTTC
TRBV20-1,few,TRBJ1-1,.,CSARDRSKGRRGTEAFF,TGCAGTGCTAGAGATCGTAGCAAGGGCCGGCGAGGCACTGAAGCTTTCTTT
TRBV3-1,.,TRBJ2-2,.,CASSHRALENTGELFF,TGTGCCAGCAGCCACCGCGCACTAGAGAACACCGGGGAGCTGTTTTTT
TRBV11-3,.,TRBJ2-2,.,CASSLTAGELFF,TGTGCCAGCAGCTTAACGGCAGGGGAGCTGTTTTTT
TRBV7-9,many,TRBJ1-1,.,CASTVIALNTEAFF,TGTGCCAGCACCGTTATAGCACTCAACACTGAAGCTTTCTTT
TRBV7-2,.,TRBJ1-6,.,CASSLRPSPLHF,TGTGCCAGCAGCTTACGGCCCTCACCCCTCCACTTT
TRBV12-3/TRBV12-4,many,TRBJ2-7,.,CASHGTHRSEQYF,TGTGCCAGCCATGGGACTCATCGAAGCGAGCAGTACTTC
TRBV7-9,.,TRBJ1-4,.,CASRGNDEKLFF,TGTGCCAGCAGAGGAAACGACGAAAAACTGTTTTTT
TRBV12-3/TRBV12-4,many,TRBJ1-5,.,CASSFSREPNQPQHF,TGTGCCAGCAGTTTTTCTCGGGAGCCCAATCAGCCCCAGCATTTT
TRBV28,few,TRBJ1-5,TRBD1,CASSFGDRGFNQPQHF,TGTGCCAGCAGTTTTGGGGACAGGGGGTTCAATCAGCCCCAGCATTTT
TRBV5-1,few,TRBJ2-7,.,CASSLSRVAGYEQYF,TGCGCCAGCAGCTTAAGCAGGGTCGCGGGCTACGAGCAGTACTTC